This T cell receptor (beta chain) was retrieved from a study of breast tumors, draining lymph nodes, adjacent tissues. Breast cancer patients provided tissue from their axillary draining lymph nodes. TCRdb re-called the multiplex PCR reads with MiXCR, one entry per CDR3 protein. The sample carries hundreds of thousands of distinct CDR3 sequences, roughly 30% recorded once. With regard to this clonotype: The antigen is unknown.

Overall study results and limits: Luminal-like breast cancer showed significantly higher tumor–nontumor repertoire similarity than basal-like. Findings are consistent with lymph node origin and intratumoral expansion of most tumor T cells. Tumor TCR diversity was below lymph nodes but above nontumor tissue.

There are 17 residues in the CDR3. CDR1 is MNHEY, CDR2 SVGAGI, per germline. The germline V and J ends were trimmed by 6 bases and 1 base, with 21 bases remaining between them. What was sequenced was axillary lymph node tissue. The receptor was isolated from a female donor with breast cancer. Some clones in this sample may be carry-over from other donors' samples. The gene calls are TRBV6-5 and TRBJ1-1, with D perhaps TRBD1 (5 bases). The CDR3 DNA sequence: TGTGCCAGCAGGTCGACAGCCCTGGGTCGGGGGAACACTGAAGCTTTCTTT. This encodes CASRSTALGRGNTEAFF.